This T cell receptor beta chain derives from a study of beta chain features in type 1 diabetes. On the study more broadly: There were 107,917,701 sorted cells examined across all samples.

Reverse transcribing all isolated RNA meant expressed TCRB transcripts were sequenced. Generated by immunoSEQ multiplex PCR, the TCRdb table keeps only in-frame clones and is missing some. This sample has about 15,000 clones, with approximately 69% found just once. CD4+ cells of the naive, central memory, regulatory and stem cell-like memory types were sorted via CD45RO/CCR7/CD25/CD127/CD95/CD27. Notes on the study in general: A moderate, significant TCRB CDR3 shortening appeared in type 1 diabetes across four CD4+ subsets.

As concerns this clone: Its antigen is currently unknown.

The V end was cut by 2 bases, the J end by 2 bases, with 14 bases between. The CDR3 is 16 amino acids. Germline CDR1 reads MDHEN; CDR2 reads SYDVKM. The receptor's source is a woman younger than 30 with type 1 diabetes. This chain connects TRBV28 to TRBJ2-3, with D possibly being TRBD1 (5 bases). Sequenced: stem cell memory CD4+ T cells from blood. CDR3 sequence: CASSLGARRDTDTQYF. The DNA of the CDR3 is TGTGCCAGCAGTTTAGGGGCTAGAAGGGACACAGATACGCAGTATTTT.